The sequence of this TCR beta chain was determined in a study of blood T cell repertoires in COVID-19. Study-wide context: Nucleic acid was either cDNA or gDNA, and it came from T cells, B-cell-depleted T cells, or PBMCs.

Original processing notes: Reference gene primers were amplified, and this amplification served to estimate nucleated cell counts. The method was immunoSEQ multiplex PCR; TCRdb's version includes in-frame clones alone and lacks a portion of them. The D gene and trimming were derived from the DNA, and the V and J assignments and clone size from that table. The sample gives about 48,000 clones, over 70% of which show up once; about 60% is in the top ten. CDR1 is KGHSH and CDR2 is LQKENI in the germline V gene. With 3 bases clipped from V and 4 bases from J, the junction kept 6 bases outside the gene matches. The CDR3 is 15 amino acids.

The genes are TRBV18 and TRBJ2-7; 10 nucleotides align to TRBD1. Specimen: peripheral blood. This sequence originates from a man between 65 and 79 years old with acute or convalescent COVID-19. The CDR3 nucleotides are TGTGCCAGCTCACCCGAGGGACAGGGGAGGTACGAGCAGTACTTC. Encoded protein: CASSPEGQGRYEQYF.